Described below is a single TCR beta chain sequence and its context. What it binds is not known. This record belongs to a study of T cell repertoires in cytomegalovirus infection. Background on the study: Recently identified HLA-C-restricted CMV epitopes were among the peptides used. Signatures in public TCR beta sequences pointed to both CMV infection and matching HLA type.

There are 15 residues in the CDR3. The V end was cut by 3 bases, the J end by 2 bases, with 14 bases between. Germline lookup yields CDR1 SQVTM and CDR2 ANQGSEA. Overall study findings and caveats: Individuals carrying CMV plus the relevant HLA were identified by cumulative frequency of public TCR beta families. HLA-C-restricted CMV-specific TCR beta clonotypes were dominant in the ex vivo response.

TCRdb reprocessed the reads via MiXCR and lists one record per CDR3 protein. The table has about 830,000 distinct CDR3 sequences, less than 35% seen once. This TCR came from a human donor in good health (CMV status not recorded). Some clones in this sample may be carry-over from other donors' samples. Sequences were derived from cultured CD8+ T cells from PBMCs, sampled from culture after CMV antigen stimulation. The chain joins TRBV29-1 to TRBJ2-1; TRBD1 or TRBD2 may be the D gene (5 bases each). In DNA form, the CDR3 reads TGCAGCGTTGAGGACCCCGGGACCCCCTACAATGAGCAGTTCTTC. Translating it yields CSVEDPGTPYNEQFF.